This is a list of T cell receptor beta chains from one sample in a study of T-cell reconstitution after alpha-beta-depleted transplantation in children. Using its own MiXCR run on the PCR reads, TCRdb lists one record per CDR3 protein. The sample gives some 250,000 distinct CDR3 sequences, around 11% of which show up once; 2% to 3% is in the top ten. This specimen consisted of PBMCs from the stem cell graft donor, obtained from the stem cell graft. The source is a human donor who donated a stem cell graft to a child with acute lymphoblastic leukemia. CDR3s include the opening cysteine and the closing phenylalanine or tryptophan. The D gene is left open where the match is weak. The size of a clone is reported for some rows only, either as once, few or many, or as a class for expanded clones.

J	D	size	V	CDR3	DNA
TRBJ2-2	.	few	TRBV7-3	CASSFLRGAGELFF	TGTGCCAGCAGCTTTTTGCGGGGCGCCGGGGAGCTGTTTTTT
TRBJ2-5	TRBD2	many	TRBV28	CASCLWGGGETQYF	TGTGCCAGCTGCCTCTGGGGGGGAGGAGAGACCCAGTACTTC
TRBJ2-4	TRBD1	.	TRBV6-1	CASRGAEDRLPGPKNSQYF	TGTGCCAGCAGAGGAGCAGAGGACAGGCTTCCAGGGCCAAAAAACAGTCAGTACTTC
TRBJ2-7	TRBD2	many	TRBV20-1	CSAGFKREMNEQYF	TGCAGTGCGGGATTTAAGCGGGAGATGAACGAGCAGTACTTC
TRBJ2-7	TRBD1	many	TRBV28	CASRTKGGTGHLYEQYF	TGTGCCAGCAGAACAAAAGGGGGGACAGGTCACCTCTACGAGCAGTACTTC
TRBJ1-2	.	.	TRBV20-1	CSARDSDGYTF	TGCAGTGCTAGAGATTCGGACGGCTACACCTTC
TRBJ1-1	.	many	TRBV29-1	CSVQVLNTEAFF	TGCAGCGTCCAGGTCCTAAACACTGAAGCTTTCTTT
TRBJ1-1	.	many	TRBV25-1	CASSPQRNTEAFF	TGTGCCAGCAGTCCACAAAGGAACACTGAAGCTTTCTTT
TRBJ2-1	TRBD2	many	TRBV20-1	CSARGTAGGSNEQFF	TGCAGTGCTAGAGGCACGGCGGGAGGTTCCAATGAGCAGTTCTTC
TRBJ2-7	.	many	TRBV7-2	CASSLLGDTPYEQYF	TGTGCCAGCAGCTTATTAGGGGACACCCCCTACGAGCAGTACTTC
TRBJ1-2	.	many	TRBV25-1	CASSPSNYGYTF	TGTGCCAGCAGTCCGTCTAACTATGGCTACACCTTC
TRBJ1-3	.	.	TRBV7-2	CASSLAQGTGNTIYF	TGTGCCAGCAGCTTAGCTCAGGGAACCGGAAACACCATATATTTT
TRBJ2-7	.	many	TRBV4-3	CASSQARGYEQYF	TGCGCCAGCAGCCAAGCCCGCGGGTACGAGCAGTACTTC
TRBJ2-1	TRBD2	few	TRBV7-9	CASSPDSGGPYNEQFF	TGTGCCAGCAGCCCAGATAGCGGGGGCCCCTACAATGAGCAGTTCTTC
TRBJ2-5	.	many	TRBV4-3	CASSQQRGRGLQETQYF	TGCGCCAGCAGCCAACAAAGGGGCAGGGGCTTACAAGAGACCCAGTACTTC
TRBJ2-7	.	many	TRBV5-4	CASSLGLEEYEQYF	TGTGCCAGCAGCTTGGGACTAGAGGAATACGAGCAGTACTTC
TRBJ1-1	.	.	TRBV6-1	CASSDVTEMNTEAFF	TGTGCCAGCAGTGATGTGACTGAGATGAACACTGAAGCTTTCTTT
TRBJ2-3	.	many	TRBV25-1	CASSESGAGTDTQYF	TGTGCCAGCAGTGAATCAGGGGCAGGCACAGATACGCAGTATTTT
TRBJ2-3	.	many	TRBV28	CASSTPLGLSDTDTQYF	TGTGCCAGCAGCACGCCCCTAGGCCTCTCGGACACAGATACGCAGTATTTT
TRBJ2-5	.	many	TRBV12-3/TRBV12-4	CASSLRFRDGPEETQYF	TGTGCCAGCAGTTTAAGGTTTCGGGACGGACCAGAAGAGACCCAGTACTTC
TRBJ2-2	TRBD2	many	TRBV28	CASSSRGREPTGELFF	TGTGCCAGCAGTTCCAGAGGGAGGGAACCCACCGGGGAGCTGTTTTTT
TRBJ1-4	.	.	TRBV7-9	CASSLPLEEKLFF	TGTGCCAGCAGCTTGCCCTTGGAGGAAAAACTGTTTTTT
TRBJ1-1	.	many	TRBV10-2	CASRASAEAFF	TGCGCCAGCAGAGCCTCGGCTGAAGCTTTCTTT
TRBJ2-5	.	few	TRBV6-5	CASSYRADYQETQYF	TGTGCCAGCAGTTACCGGGCGGATTACCAAGAGACCCAGTACTTC
TRBJ2-2	TRBD1	.	TRBV3-1	CASCVRQGAHTTGELFF	TGTGCCAGCTGCGTGCGACAGGGGGCTCATACCACCGGGGAGCTGTTTTTT
TRBJ1-2	.	many	TRBV29-1	CSVEEGYGYTF	TGCAGCGTTGAGGAAGGATATGGCTACACCTTC
TRBJ1-5	.	few	TRBV20-1	CSVAGLGGNQPQHF	TGCAGTGTTGCGGGACTCGGTGGGAATCAGCCCCAGCATTTT
TRBJ1-2	.	few	TRBV6-2/TRBV6-3	CASSYVGGQRVGYTF	TGTGCCAGCAGTTATGTCGGCGGCCAGCGGGTTGGCTACACCTTC
TRBJ2-2	TRBD2	many	TRBV6-5	CASSYGAGGNAITGELFF	TGTGCCAGCAGTTACGGAGCGGGAGGCAATGCGATCACCGGGGAGCTGTTTTTT
TRBJ2-3	.	many	TRBV7-8	CASSRPRDQPPYTDTQYF	TGTGCCAGCAGCCGGCCCCGGGACCAACCACCCTACACAGATACGCAGTATTTT
TRBJ1-1	.	many	TRBV12-3/TRBV12-4	CASRLGGGQGMNTEAFF	TGTGCCAGCAGACTAGGGGGTGGGCAGGGAATGAACACTGAAGCTTTCTTT
TRBJ2-7	.	many	TRBV5-5	CASSPFSRAAYEQYF	TGTGCCAGCAGCCCTTTCTCTAGGGCAGCCTACGAGCAGTACTTC
TRBJ2-1	.	many	TRBV5-1	CASTSGLTNEQFF	TGCGCCAGCACAAGCGGGTTGACGAATGAGCAGTTCTTC
TRBJ2-2	.	.	TRBV4-3	CASSQEGLGGTGELFF	TGCGCCAGCAGCCAAGAGGGCCTGGGCGGCACCGGGGAGCTGTTTTTT
TRBJ2-2	.	many	TRBV9	CASSVTTGTSDTGELFF	TGTGCCAGCAGCGTTACAACCGGGACATCGGACACCGGGGAGCTGTTTTTT
TRBJ2-3	.	many	TRBV27	CASSLGFPTDTQYF	TGTGCCAGCAGTTTAGGGTTCCCCACAGATACGCAGTATTTT
TRBJ1-2	TRBD1	.	TRBV20-1	CSGGQGRGYGYTF	TGCAGTGGAGGACAGGGTAGAGGCTATGGCTACACCTTC
TRBJ2-7	.	many	TRBV20-1	CSGKGPQRGEQYF	TGCAGTGGCAAGGGACCGCAAAGGGGGGAGCAGTACTTC
TRBJ2-1	.	many	TRBV29-1	CSGGDSRYNEQFF	TGCAGCGGGGGGGACAGCCGATACAATGAGCAGTTCTTC
TRBJ2-7	.	many	TRBV5-1	CASQRGSSYEQYF	TGCGCCAGCCAGAGAGGGAGCTCCTACGAGCAGTACTTC
TRBJ2-4	TRBD1	many	TRBV5-1	CASSPGTEIAKNIQYF	TGCGCCAGCAGCCCCGGGACAGAAATAGCCAAAAACATTCAGTACTTC
TRBJ2-1	TRBD1	many	TRBV7-9	CASSLESGQGDDNEQFF	TGTGCCAGCAGCTTAGAATCGGGACAGGGGGACGACAATGAGCAGTTCTTC
TRBJ2-3	.	.	TRBV30	CAWSPLQSTTDTQYF	TGTGCCTGGAGCCCGCTTCAAAGTACCACAGATACGCAGTATTTT
TRBJ2-3	.	.	TRBV9	CASSPEGADTQYF	TGTGCCAGCAGCCCCGAGGGAGCAGATACGCAGTATTTT
TRBJ2-2	TRBD1	many	TRBV5-6	CASSYWGTGGPGELFF	TGTGCCAGCAGCTACTGGGGGACAGGGGGTCCCGGGGAGCTGTTTTTT
TRBJ2-1	TRBD1	many	TRBV6-5	CASRTGGSEQFF	TGTGCCAGCAGGACAGGGGGTAGTGAGCAGTTCTTC
TRBJ1-2	.	many	TRBV6-2/TRBV6-3	CASSYNRAYGYTF	TGTGCCAGCAGTTACAACAGGGCCTATGGCTACACCTTC
TRBJ2-5	TRBD1	many	TRBV12-3/TRBV12-4	CASSLVGQVQETQYF	TGTGCCAGCAGTTTAGTGGGACAGGTTCAAGAGACCCAGTACTTC
TRBJ1-5	.	.	TRBV19	CASSILGRSNQPQHF	TGTGCCAGTAGTATACTAGGACGCAGCAATCAGCCCCAGCATTTT
TRBJ2-4	TRBD2	many	TRBV29-1	CSVEIRLAGGGHIQYF	TGCAGCGTTGAAATTCGCCTAGCGGGAGGGGGGCACATTCAGTACTTC
TRBJ2-5	.	.	TRBV30	CAWSVRGVETQYF	TGTGCCTGGAGTGTACGAGGGGTAGAGACCCAGTACTTC
TRBJ2-1	.	.	TRBV6-6	CASEGNTGREQFF	TGTGCCAGCGAAGGAAACACAGGCCGTGAGCAGTTCTTC